This T cell receptor beta chain was sequenced during a study of blood T cell repertoires in COVID-19. Background on the study: Sites in the United States, Italy and Spain provided acute and convalescent COVID-19 samples. PBMCs, B-cell-depleted T cells, or T cells provided the cDNA or gDNA that made up the material.

There are a few counts of this clone. Methods used by the authors: Amplification with reference gene primers provided the estimates of nucleated cell counts. The repertoire was sequenced with immunoSEQ multiplex PCR; TCRdb's copy has only in-frame clones and lacks some. Clone size and V and J calls were adopted from that table, with D and trimming inferred from the DNA. The repertoire has about 250,000 clones, around 85% of them found once; the top ten carry less than 6.5%. The receptor's source is a man in his fifties with COVID-19, enrolled during active disease. The specimen sequenced was peripheral blood.

CDR3 bases: TGTGCCAGTAGTGGGGGACAGGGGATCATTGAAAAACTGTTTTTT. Translating gives CASSGGQGIIEKLFF. This chain links TRBV19 with TRBJ1-4; TRBD1 agrees at 10 bases. Germline V gene sequence: CDR1 LNHDA, CDR2 SQIVND (reference sequence). CDR3 length: 15 amino acids. Unmatched junction bases numbered 7, after V lost 5 bases and J lost 7 bases. The full variable domain, rest sourced from reference TRBV19 and TRBJ1-4, is DGGITQSPKYLFRKEGQNVTLSCEQNLNHDAMYWYRQDPGQGLRLIYYSQIVNDFQKGDIAEGYSVSREKKESFPLTVTSAQKNPTAFYLCASSGGQGIIEKLFFGSGTQLSVL.